A single sample gave rise to the 27 T cell receptor beta chains below, sequenced in a study of T cells and Merkel cell carcinoma outcomes. Assay: immunoSEQ multiplex PCR; the TCRdb copy retains only in-frame clones and omits some. The table lists about 19,000 clones, around 79% of them singletons. Sequenced input: tumor tissue from Merkel cell carcinoma. The receptors shown here come from a human donor with Merkel cell carcinoma.

The chain combines TRBV5-1 with TRBJ2-7; 10 bases align to TRBD1. This CDR3 comprises 15 residues. V gave up 4 bases and J gave up 3 bases; unmatched junction bases: 7. Looked up from germline, CDR1 is SGHRS and CDR2 is YFSETQ. CDR3 nucleotide sequence: TGCGCCAGCAGCCCCTCCGGGACAGGGGTCTACGAGCAGTACTTC. Translated, it gives CASSPSGTGVYEQYF.

This clone was seen more than once but under ten times. As DNA, the CDR3 is TGTGCCAGCAGGATTGCTACGACTGAGCAGTTCTTC. Protein sequence: CASRIATTEQFF. This chain links TRBV6-6 with TRBJ2-1; D is undetermined. Deletions cut 6 bases from V and 9 bases from J, with 12 bases between. This CDR3 spans 12 amino acids. Germline CDR1 reads MNHNY; CDR2 reads SVGAGI (reference sequence).

The chain carries TRBV4-1 and TRBJ2-1; D not certain. In germline, CDR1 is MGHRA, CDR2 YSYEKL. Trimming removed 0 bases at V and 7 bases at J, with 16 bases between. The CDR3 spans 16 residues. The CDR3 coding sequence is TGCGCCAGCAGCCAAGATCTAAGCGTCCGGGCAAATGAGCAGTTCTTC. It codes for CASSQDLSVRANEQFF.

This sequence joins TRBV19 and TRBJ1-2, with 9 bases fitting TRBD1. The CDR3 sequence is 13 residues long. V lost 3 bases, J lost 7 bases, and 3 bases stayed unmatched. CDR1 and CDR2 (germline): LNHDA, SQIVND (reference sequence). CDR3 amino acids: CASSMGTGTGYTF. DNA of the CDR3: TGTGCCAGTAGTATGGGGACAGGGACTGGCTACACCTTC.

The chain is built from TRBV7-9 and TRBJ2-3; 8 bases line up with TRBD2. The germline CDR1 and CDR2 sequences are SEHNR and FQNEAQ (reference sequence). This CDR3 contains 16 residues. V gave up 6 bases and J gave up 1 base; unmatched junction bases: 9. The CDR3 is CASSSGAGVGTDTQYF. In DNA form, the CDR3 reads TGTGCCAGCAGTTCGGGAGCGGGGGTGGGCACAGATACGCAGTATTTT.

This clone has just a few counts. The V and J genes are TRBV6-1 and TRBJ1-2, with 10 bases matching TRBD1. The CDR3 length is 14 residues. Germline V gives CDR1 MNHNS, CDR2 SASEGT. V gave up 4 bases and J gave up 9 bases; unmatched junction bases: 8. The CDR3 DNA follows: TGTGCCAGCAGTGCCTCGACAGGGGGCCTGAGCTACACCTTC. Its protein is CASSASTGGLSYTF.

As to this clone: At one of its ends the junction is not consistent with the germline gene, which may arise from a read error. The chain couples TRBV9 to TRBJ2-1; maybe TRBD2 (7 bases). Germline-derived CDR1 and CDR2 are SGDLS and YYNGEE. This CDR3 region has 14 residues. CDR3 loop: CASSKGGASEERFF. The CDR3 DNA follows: TGTGCCAGCAGCAAGGGGGGGGCTAGCGAGGAGCGGTTCTTC. Drawing the rest from reference TRBV9 and TRBJ2-1, the complete variable domain is DSGVTQTPKHLITATGQRVTLRCSPRSGDLSVYWYQQSLDQGLQFLIQYYNGEERAKGNILERFSAQQFPDLHSELNLSSLELGDSALYFCASSKGGASEERFFGPGTRLTVL.

For this clone: This sequence may be a read error, since a much larger clone differs from it by one base. The V and J genes are TRBV7-9 and TRBJ2-7; D uncertain. The germline V gene has CDR1 SEHNR and CDR2 FQNEAQ (reference sequence). The CDR3 is 14 residues long. The V end lost 5 bases, the J end lost 6 bases, and 17 bases lay between the germline ends. Written as DNA, the CDR3 is TGTGCCAGCAGCGTAGAAGGCACCTCTGTCGAGCAGTACTTC. Its protein product is CASSVEGTSVEQYF.

The chain joins TRBV6-5 to TRBJ1-2; 8 bases line up with TRBD1. CDR1 MNHEY and CDR2 SVGAGI come from the germline V gene. The length of the CDR3 is 13 residues. The V and J ends lost 2 bases and 14 bases, in that order; junction bases with no gene match: 10. This CDR3 is CASSYQLQGALTF. In DNA form, the CDR3 reads TGTGCCAGCAGTTACCAGTTGCAGGGGGCTTTAACCTTC.

This clone was detected only a few times. CDR3 sequence: CASSAPTSRWGTDTQYF. DNA of the CDR3: TGTGCCAGCAGCGCCCCGACTTCCCGATGGGGCACAGATACGCAGTATTTT. The chain joins TRBV9 to TRBJ2-3; no firm D call. Germline CDR1 SGDLS, CDR2 YYNGEE. CDR3 length equals 17 residues. V lost 3 bases and J lost 1, with 18 bases in between.

This chain uses TRBV19 with TRBJ2-3; TRBD1 matches 11 bases. The CDR3 spans 18 residues. Germline values: CDR1 LNHDA, CDR2 SQIVND (reference sequence). Trimming cost V 5 bases and J 0 bases; bases outside gene matches: 10. CDR3 sequence reads: CASSFRDRGITSTDTQYF. CDR3 in DNA: TGTGCCAGTAGTTTCCGGGACAGGGGGATCACTAGCACAGATACGCAGTATTTT. Combining the CDR3 with reference TRBV19 and TRBJ2-3 gives the whole variable domain DGGITQSPKYLFRKEGQNVTLSCEQNLNHDAMYWYRQDPGQGLRLIYYSQIVNDFQKGDIAEGYSVSREKKESFPLTVTSAQKNPTAFYLCASSFRDRGITSTDTQYFGPGTRLTVL.

This chain links TRBV28 with TRBJ2-3; weak D call: TRBD2 (6 bases). Trimming cost V 5 bases and J 5 bases, with 11 bases left between them. The CDR3 is 13 residues long. Germline lookup yields CDR1 MDHEN and CDR2 SYDVKM. The CDR3 sequence is CASSGGVGDTQYF. CDR3 nucleotides: TGTGCCAGCAGTGGAGGGGTCGGAGATACGCAGTATTTT.

Here the CDR3 DNA reads TGTGCCAGCTCACCAGATTATAGCAATCAGCCCCAGCATTTT. Translated: CASSPDYSNQPQHF. The chain links TRBV18 to TRBJ1-5, with D unresolved. V was clipped by 2 bases and J by 0 bases, with 5 bases between them. This CDR3 has 14 amino acids. Germline V lookup: CDR1 KGHSH, CDR2 LQKENI.

The chain couples TRBV6-6 to TRBJ2-5; D is possibly TRBD1 or TRBD2 (5 bases each). Germline CDR1 MNHNY, CDR2 SVGAGI (reference sequence). This CDR3 region has 11 residues. The germline V and J ends were trimmed by 7 bases and 5 bases, with 8 bases remaining between them. This CDR3 reads CASTEGETQYF. The CDR3 nucleotides read TGTGCCAGCACCGAGGGGGAGACCCAGTACTTC.

The V gene is TRBV6-5, the J gene TRBJ1-1; no reliable D call. CDR3 length equals 15 residues. The V end lost 8 bases, the J end lost 1 base, and 17 bases lay between the germline ends. Germline CDR1 reads MNHEY; CDR2 reads SVGAGI. In nucleotides, the CDR3 is TGTGCCAGCCGAACTCCGGGGTGGAGGAACACTGAAGCTTTCTTT. Protein sequence: CASRTPGWRNTEAFF.

This chain links TRBV5-5 with TRBJ1-5, with a possible D match to TRBD1 (5 bases). This CDR3 is built from 16 residues. The germline gives CDR1 SGHKS, CDR2 YYEKEE (reference sequence). The ends were cut back, 1 base at V and 2 bases at J, with 13 bases in the middle. The DNA of the CDR3 is TGTGCCAGCAGCTTGACCGGTCTGGGGGGCAATCAGCCCCAGCATTTT. It specifies CASSLTGLGGNQPQHF. Supplemented by reference TRBV5-5 and TRBJ1-5, the full variable domain reads DAGVTQSPTHLIKTRGQQVTLRCSPISGHKSVSWYQQVLGQGPQFIFQYYEKEERGRGNFPDRFSARQFPNYSSELNVNALLLGDSALYLCASSLTGLGGNQPQHFGDGTRLSIL.

This chain links TRBV25-1 with TRBJ2-1; weak D call: TRBD1 (5 bases). The CDR3 is 13 residues long. Trimming took 4 bases from V and 9 from J, leaving 13 bases between them. From germline, CDR1 is MGHDK and CDR2 SYGVNS. The CDR3 loop reads CASSAVRASEQFF. The DNA of the CDR3 is TGTGCCAGCAGTGCGGTCAGGGCGAGTGAGCAGTTCTTC.

The rearrangement uses TRBV4-1 and TRBJ1-1, with D unresolved. Germline V gene lookup returns CDR1 MGHRA and CDR2 YSYEKL. The V end was cut by 4 bases, the J end by 2 bases, with 8 bases between. The CDR3 is 13 amino acids. CDR3 protein: CASSPSGNTEAFF. The CDR3 nucleotides are TGCGCCAGCAGCCCGTCCGGTAACACTGAAGCTTTCTTT.

The V and J genes are TRBV7-9 and TRBJ2-7; TRBD1 agrees at 7 bases. The CDR3 length is 12 residues. Germline trimming cut 8 bases from V and 3 bases from J; bases unmatched to any gene: 4. Per the germline V gene, CDR1 is SEHNR and CDR2 is FQNEAQ (reference sequence). CDR3 residues: CASGTVNYEQYF. The CDR3 DNA is TGTGCCAGCGGGACAGTAAACTACGAGCAGTACTTC.

The chain combines TRBV11-2 with TRBJ2-1; D is undetermined. V lost 5 bases and J lost 7, with 9 bases in between. The CDR3 contains 12 residues. Germline V lookup: CDR1 SGHAT, CDR2 FQNNGV. The CDR3 spells CASSRTWNEQFF. The CDR3 DNA reads as TGTGCCAGCAGCCGGACGTGGAATGAGCAGTTCTTC.

The V gene is TRBV2, the J gene TRBJ1-1; D possibly corresponds to TRBD1 (5 bases). CDR3 length equals 12 residues. Trimming stripped 8 bases from V and 4 bases from J, with 11 bases between. Per germline, CDR1 SNHLY and CDR2 FYNNEI. CDR3 in DNA: TGTGCCAGCGGAGCGGGGGTCACTGAAGCTTTCTTT. This sequence encodes CASGAGVTEAFF.

This clone showed up just a few times. This sequence joins TRBV5-1 and TRBJ2-7, with 8 positions matching TRBD2. This CDR3 is built from 14 residues. V dropped 6 bases and J dropped 3; count of bases not matched to a gene: 8. CDR1 and CDR2 from the germline V gene are SGHRS and YFSETQ. The CDR3 DNA sequence: TGCGCCAGCACCCGGGGACTAGAATTCTACGAGCAGTACTTC. Protein: CASTRGLEFYEQYF.

Points on this clone: The sample contains more than one DNA sequence encoding this CDR3. The chain joins TRBV5-1 to TRBJ1-1; possibly TRBD1 for D (5 bases). V was cut by 2 bases and J by 1 base, with 9 bases left in between. The V gene's germline CDR1 is SGHRS and CDR2 YFSETQ. The CDR3 is 14 amino acids. The CDR3 DNA follows: TGCGCCAGCAGCTTATTCAGGGAGAACACTGAAGCTTTCTTT. Translation: CASSLFRENTEAFF.

The chain has TRBV6-1 and TRBJ1-2; a possible D gene is TRBD1 (6 bases). Germline V gene data show CDR1 as MNHNS and CDR2 as SASEGT. This CDR3 is 13 amino acids long. Trimming removed 5 bases at V and 7 bases at J, with 14 bases between. The CDR3 protein is CASSNWGASGYTF. In nucleotides, the CDR3 is TGTGCCAGCAGTAATTGGGGGGCAAGTGGCTACACCTTC.

By proportion, this clone is medium-sized. The chain uses TRBV7-8 and TRBJ1-5; D is perhaps TRBD1 (6 bases). Deletions cut 2 bases from V and 6 bases from J, with 26 bases between. This CDR3 region has 19 residues. The germline gives CDR1 SGHVS, CDR2 FQNEAQ. CDR3 protein: CASSLRRTVTPRVSQPQHF. The DNA of the CDR3 is TGTGCCAGCAGCTTACGTAGGACAGTTACCCCCCGGGTGAGTCAGCCCCAGCATTTT. The variable domain in full, with the rest retrieved from reference TRBV7-8 and TRBJ1-5, is GAGVSQSPRYKVAKRGQDVALRCDPISGHVSLFWYQQALGQGPEFLTYFQNEAQLDKSGLPSDRFFAERPEGSVSTLKIQRTQQEDSAVYLCASSLRRTVTPRVSQPQHFGDGTRLSIL.

The sample holds one count of this clone. The chain employs TRBV7-9 and TRBJ1-4; TRBD1 agrees at 7 bases. CDR3 length equals 15 residues. CDR1 and CDR2 from the germline V gene are SEHNR and FQNEAQ (reference sequence). V shed 5 bases, J shed 5 bases, and the junction held 8 bases outside the gene matches. CDR3 DNA sequence: TGTGCCAGCAGCGACCGGGGACAGATCAATGAAAAACTGTTTTTT. This translates into CASSDRGQINEKLFF.

The chain uses TRBV30 and TRBJ2-2, with D possibly being TRBD1 (5 bases). Germline V gene data show CDR1 as GTSNPN and CDR2 as SVGIG (reference sequence). The V gene lost 0 bases and the J gene lost 6 bases, with 11 bases spanning the gap. This CDR3 has 14 residues. The CDR3 here is CAWSVLLGAGELFF. The DNA for the CDR3 is TGTGCCTGGAGTGTATTATTAGGGGCCGGGGAGCTGTTTTTT.